A selection of T cell receptor beta chains follows, all from one sample in a study of shared clonotypes between healthy human individuals. Sequenced by immunoSEQ multiplex PCR; TCRdb stores in-frame clones only, minus some. The table has 950,000 to 1,100,000 clones, around three quarters seen once. Specimen: memory CD4+ T cells from PBMCs. These receptors were taken from a man between 18 and 35 years old in good health. Some clones in this sample may be carry-over from other donors' samples. The CDR3 runs from the conserved cysteine through the conserved F or W. A D gene is named only where the DNA matches it firmly. A row's size may be missing; if present it is once, few, many or a size class.

v_gene,d_gene,j_gene,abundance,CDR3aa,CDR3nt
TRBV11-2,TRBD1,TRBJ1-6,.,CASSLDQTGGHSPLHF,TGTGCCAGCAGCCTAGACCAGACAGGGGGCCATTCACCCCTCCACTTT
TRBV11-2,TRBD1,TRBJ2-5,.,CASSLEQGVWETQYF,TGTGCCAGCAGCTTGGAACAGGGGGTATGGGAGACCCAGTACTTC
TRBV30,.,TRBJ2-2,.,CAWSVLEGRTGELFF,TGTGCCTGGAGTGTACTCGAGGGTCGGACCGGGGAGCTGTTTTTT
TRBV15,TRBD1,TRBJ2-1,few,CATRNDRANEQFF,TGTGCCACCAGAAATGACAGGGCAAATGAGCAGTTCTTC
TRBV5-8,TRBD2,TRBJ2-1,.,CASSLALLAGYNEQFF,TGTGCCAGCAGCTTGGCCTTGCTAGCGGGGTACAATGAGCAGTTCTTC
TRBV11-2,.,TRBJ2-7,.,CASSLVPGSVGEQYF,TGTGCCAGCAGCTTAGTCCCGGGATCGGTCGGCGAGCAGTACTTC
TRBV6-5,TRBD1,TRBJ1-4,few,CASSPDRGGEKLFF,TGTGCCAGCAGTCCAGACAGGGGTGGTGAAAAACTGTTTTTT
TRBV7-9,TRBD1,TRBJ2-7,.,CATRTGASSYEQYF,TGTGCCACCCGGACAGGGGCGAGCTCCTACGAGCAGTACTTC
TRBV30,.,TRBJ2-3,.,CAGTGRYTDTQYF,TGTGCCGGAACGGGACGGTACACAGATACGCAGTATTTT
TRBV7-2,TRBD2,TRBJ2-1,.,CASSLAASGSYNEQFF,TGTGCCAGCAGCTTAGCCGCTAGCGGGTCCTACAATGAGCAGTTCTTC
TRBV28,.,TRBJ2-5,.,CASSLGRIAVETQYF,TGTGCCAGCAGTTTAGGGCGGATAGCCGTAGAGACCCAGTACTTC
TRBV2,.,TRBJ1-2,.,CASSGSGAGYTF,TGTGCCAGCAGCGGATCTGGGGCTGGCTACACCTTC
TRBV30,TRBD2,TRBJ2-7,.,CAWSVQAGAIREQYF,TGTGCCTGGAGTGTACAAGCGGGAGCAATACGCGAGCAGTACTTC
TRBV27,.,TRBJ1-4,few,CASSRRGGQGNEKLFF,TGTGCCAGCAGTCGAAGGGGGGGGCAGGGGAATGAAAAACTGTTTTTT
TRBV6-5,TRBD1,TRBJ2-2,.,CASSYDGQGYTGELFF,TGTGCCAGCAGTTACGATGGACAGGGGTACACCGGGGAGCTGTTTTTT
TRBV5-6,TRBD1,TRBJ1-5,.,CASSLGDRNQPQHF,TGTGCCAGCAGCTTGGGGGACAGGAATCAGCCCCAGCATTTT
TRBV4-1,.,TRBJ1-1,.,CASSQGRYFEAFF,TGCGCCAGCAGCCAAGGGCGTTACTTTGAAGCTTTCTTT
TRBV7-2,TRBD2,TRBJ2-5,.,CASSIGGRETQYF,TGTGCCAGCAGTATTGGCGGGAGGGAGACCCAGTACTTC
TRBV7-2,TRBD1,TRBJ2-1,.,CASSPDRGRDEQFF,TGTGCCAGCAGCCCAGACAGGGGGCGGGATGAGCAGTTCTTC
TRBV11-3,TRBD1,TRBJ2-7,.,CASSPGQGLFEQYF,TGTGCCAGCAGCCCGGGACAGGGTTTATTCGAGCAGTACTTC
TRBV28,.,TRBJ1-5,.,CASSLSGFYSNQPQHF,TGTGCCAGCAGTTTATCGGGGTTTTATAGCAATCAGCCCCAGCATTTT
TRBV6-5,.,TRBJ2-7,.,CASSPGDGTHEYF,TGTGCCAGCAGCCCGGGCGACGGGACACACGAGTACTTC
TRBV14,.,TRBJ1-2,.,CASSQARGYGYTF,TGTGCCAGCAGCCAAGCCCGGGGGTATGGCTACACCTTC
TRBV6-1,.,TRBJ2-5,.,CASRAGGQRTQYF,TGTGCCAGCAGGGCGGGGGGACAGCGGACCCAGTACTTC
TRBV5-1,.,TRBJ2-5,.,CASSAIVGDQYF,TGCGCCAGCAGCGCCATTGTCGGGGACCAGTACTTC
TRBV5-1,TRBD1,TRBJ2-1,.,CASSLPRTGDINEQFF,TGCGCCAGCAGCCTTCCTAGAACAGGGGACATCAATGAGCAGTTCTTC
TRBV30,.,TRBJ2-1,.,CAWSVMRGEQFF,TGTGCCTGGAGTGTAATGCGGGGTGAGCAGTTCTTC
TRBV7-2,.,TRBJ2-7,.,CASSLVPGNSYEQYF,TGTGCCAGCAGCTTAGTTCCCGGGAACTCCTACGAGCAGTACTTC
TRBV6-1,.,TRBJ2-3,.,CASSVGFSSTDTQYF,TGTGCCAGCAGTGTTGGTTTTTCTAGCACAGATACGCAGTATTTT
TRBV9,.,TRBJ2-7,.,CASSPRQSGFTYEQYF,TGTGCCAGCAGCCCCCGGCAATCAGGGTTTACCTACGAGCAGTACTTC
TRBV7-9,.,TRBJ2-3,.,CASSSAGSGDTQYF,TGTGCCAGCAGCTCCGCGGGATCGGGGGATACGCAGTATTTT
TRBV9,TRBD2,TRBJ2-1,.,CASSVGGSGSHEQFF,TGTGCCAGCAGCGTAGGGGGTAGCGGGAGTCATGAGCAGTTCTTC
TRBV7-9,.,TRBJ2-7,.,CASTEVRAGRSYEQYF,TGTGCCAGCACCGAAGTCCGGGCGGGAAGGTCTTACGAGCAGTACTTC